The 7 T cell receptor beta chains below all came from one sample that was sequenced in a study of identical twins. TCRdb independently ran MiXCR on the 5' RACE reads; one entry per CDR3 protein. The sample holds approximately 890,000 distinct CDR3 sequences, 9% to 15% seen once. Separately, the same data were catalogued under a study of yellow fever vaccine responses in identical twins.

The sequenced sample consisted of PBMCs. Every receptor here comes from a woman younger than 30 in good health.

This clonotype has a handful of counts. The chain carries TRBV12-3 or TRBV12-4 and TRBJ2-1; 13 positions match TRBD2. V lost 6 bases and J lost 9; bases outside the gene matches: 8. CDR3 length equals 15 residues. The CDR3 DNA reads TGTGCCAGCAGCTCACTAGCGGGAGGGCCCGGTGAGCAGTTCTTC. Protein sequence: CASSSLAGGPGEQFF.

The rearrangement links TRBV29-1 to TRBJ2-1, with 7 bases aligning to TRBD2. With 3 bases clipped from V and 3 bases from J, the junction kept 5 bases outside the gene matches. The CDR3 is 14 amino acids. CDR1 SQVTM and CDR2 ANQGSEA come from the germline V gene. The CDR3 region is CSVDREGLYNEQFF. CDR3 bases: TGCAGCGTTGACAGGGAGGGCCTCTACAATGAGCAGTTCTTC.

The rearrangement uses TRBV3-1 and TRBJ2-2; D gene ambiguous. The CDR3 sequence is 15 residues long. Trimming pared 1 base from V and 1 base from J, leaving 7 bases between. CDR1 and CDR2 (germline): LGHDT, YNNKEL (reference sequence). CDR3 bases: TGTGCCAGCAGCCAAGGGACGGTGAACACCGGGGAGCTGTTTTTT. Its translation: CASSQGTVNTGELFF.

This clonotype occurred many times. This rearrangement joins TRBV15 to TRBJ2-2; unclear D gene. Trimming removed 3 bases from V and 4 bases from J, with 6 bases in between. The CDR3 extends over 13 amino acids. The V gene's germline CDR1 is LNHNV and CDR2 YYDKDF (reference sequence). The CDR3, as DNA: TGTGCCACCAGCAGCCGTTCCACCGGGGAGCTGTTTTTT. It is translated as CATSSRSTGELFF.

The CDR3 DNA reads as TGTGCCAGCAGTTGGCTCAGGGGGCGCGGGGCAGATACGCAGTATTTT. Protein: CASSWLRGRGADTQYF. The V call is TRBV12-3 or TRBV12-4, the J call TRBJ2-3; 8 bases line up with TRBD1. The V gene end was trimmed by 4 bases and the J gene end by 4 bases; junction bases not matched to a gene: 10. There are 16 residues in the CDR3.

V and J are TRBV2 and TRBJ2-7; 7 bases are a match to TRBD2. The CDR3 contains 13 residues. V trimming: 10 bases; J trimming: 3 bases; junction bases outside the gene matches: 9. Germline CDR1 is SNHLY and CDR2 is FYNNEI. The CDR3 protein is CATWRGIYYEQYF. CDR3 DNA: TGTGCCACCTGGCGGGGGATTTACTACGAGCAGTACTTC. Complete variable domain (other parts from reference TRBV2 and TRBJ2-7): EPEVTQTPSHQVTQMGQEVILRCVPISNHLYFYWYRQILGQKVEFLVSFYNNEISEKSEIFDDQFSVERPDGSNFTLKIRSTKLEDSAMYFCATWRGIYYEQYFGPGTRLTVT.

In this sample, this clonotype turned up a few times. This chain uses TRBV11-3 with TRBJ2-2; maybe TRBD1 (6 bases). There are 15 residues in the CDR3. Per the germline V gene, CDR1 is SGHNT and CDR2 is YENEEA. The V gene lost 5 bases and the J gene lost 5 bases, with 15 bases spanning the gap. CDR3 sequence reads: CASSDMSGVTGELFF. The CDR3 region has the DNA TGTGCCAGCAGCGATATGTCAGGGGTGACCGGGGAGCTGTTTTTT.